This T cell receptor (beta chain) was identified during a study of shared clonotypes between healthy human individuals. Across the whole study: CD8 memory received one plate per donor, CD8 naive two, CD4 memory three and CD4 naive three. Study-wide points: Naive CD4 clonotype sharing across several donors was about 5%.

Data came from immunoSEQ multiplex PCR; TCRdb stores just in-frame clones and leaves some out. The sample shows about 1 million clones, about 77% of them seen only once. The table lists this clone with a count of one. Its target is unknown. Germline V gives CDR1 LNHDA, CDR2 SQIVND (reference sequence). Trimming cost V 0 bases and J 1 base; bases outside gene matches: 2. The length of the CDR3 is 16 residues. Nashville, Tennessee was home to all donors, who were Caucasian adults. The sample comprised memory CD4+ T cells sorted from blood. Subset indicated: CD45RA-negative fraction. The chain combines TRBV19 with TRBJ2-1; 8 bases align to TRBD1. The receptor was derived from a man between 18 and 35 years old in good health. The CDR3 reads CASSIDRTGSYNEQFF. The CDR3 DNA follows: TGTGCCAGTAGTATAGATCGGACAGGGTCCTACAATGAGCAGTTCTTC.